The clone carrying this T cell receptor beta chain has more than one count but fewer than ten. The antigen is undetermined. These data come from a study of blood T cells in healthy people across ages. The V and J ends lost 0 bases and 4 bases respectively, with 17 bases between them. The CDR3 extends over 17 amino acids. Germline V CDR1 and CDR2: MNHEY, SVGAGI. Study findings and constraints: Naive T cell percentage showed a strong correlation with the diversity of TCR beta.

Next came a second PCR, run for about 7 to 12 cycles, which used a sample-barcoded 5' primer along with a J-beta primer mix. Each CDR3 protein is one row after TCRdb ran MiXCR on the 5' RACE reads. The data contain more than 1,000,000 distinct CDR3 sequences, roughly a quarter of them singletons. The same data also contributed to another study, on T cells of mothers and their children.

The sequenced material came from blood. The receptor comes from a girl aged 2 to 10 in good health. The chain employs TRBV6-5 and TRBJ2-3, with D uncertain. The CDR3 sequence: CASSYSDPRLGADTQYF. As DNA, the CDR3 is TGTGCCAGCAGTTACTCTGACCCCCGACTTGGGGCAGATACGCAGTATTTT.